This T cell receptor (beta chain) is drawn from a study of regulatory T cells in long-lasting Graves disease. Time point given: newly diagnosed GD, antithyroid drugs for less than 3 months. TCR sequences were obtained from RNA taken from PBMCs. Building of the TCR beta libraries involved iRepertoire HTBI primers and Arm-PCR of CDR3 regions. TCRdb itself ran the multiplex PCR reads through MiXCR, one entry per CDR3 protein. The profile shows about 330,000 distinct CDR3 sequences, 15% to 20% of them singletons. At least ten counts were recorded for this clonotype. One end of the junction fails to match germline, which may point to a read error. These data were likewise used in another study, on T cells in Graves' hyperthyroidism and ophthalmopathy.

The TCR was taken from a woman between 18 and 30 years old with Graves disease. The sample consisted of peripheral blood mononuclear cells (PBMCs), taken at new diagnosis, from a patient treated with antithyroid drugs.

This CDR3 reads CASSFPQAYEQCF. The DNA for the CDR3 is TGTGCCAGCAGCTTTCCGCAGGCTTACGAGCAGTGCTTC. The rearrangement links TRBV11-2 to TRBJ2-7; D ambiguous. Germline assignment: CDR1 SGHAT and CDR2 FQNNGV. The CDR3 sequence is 13 residues long.